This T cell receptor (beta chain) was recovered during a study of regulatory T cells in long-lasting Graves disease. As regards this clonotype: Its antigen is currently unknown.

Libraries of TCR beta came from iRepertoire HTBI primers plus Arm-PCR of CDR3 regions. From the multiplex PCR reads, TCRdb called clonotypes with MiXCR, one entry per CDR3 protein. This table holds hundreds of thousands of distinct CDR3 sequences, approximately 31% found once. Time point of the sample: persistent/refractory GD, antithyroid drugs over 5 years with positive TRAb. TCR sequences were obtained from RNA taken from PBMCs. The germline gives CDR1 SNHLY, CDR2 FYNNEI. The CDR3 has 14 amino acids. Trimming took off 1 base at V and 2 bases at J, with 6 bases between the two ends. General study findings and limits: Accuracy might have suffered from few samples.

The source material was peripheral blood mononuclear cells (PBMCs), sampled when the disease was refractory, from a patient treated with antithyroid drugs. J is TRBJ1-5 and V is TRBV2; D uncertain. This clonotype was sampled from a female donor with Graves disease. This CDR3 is CASSEGLGNQPQHF. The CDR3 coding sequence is TGTGCCAGCAGTGAAGGGCTGGGCAATCAGCCCCAGCATTTT.